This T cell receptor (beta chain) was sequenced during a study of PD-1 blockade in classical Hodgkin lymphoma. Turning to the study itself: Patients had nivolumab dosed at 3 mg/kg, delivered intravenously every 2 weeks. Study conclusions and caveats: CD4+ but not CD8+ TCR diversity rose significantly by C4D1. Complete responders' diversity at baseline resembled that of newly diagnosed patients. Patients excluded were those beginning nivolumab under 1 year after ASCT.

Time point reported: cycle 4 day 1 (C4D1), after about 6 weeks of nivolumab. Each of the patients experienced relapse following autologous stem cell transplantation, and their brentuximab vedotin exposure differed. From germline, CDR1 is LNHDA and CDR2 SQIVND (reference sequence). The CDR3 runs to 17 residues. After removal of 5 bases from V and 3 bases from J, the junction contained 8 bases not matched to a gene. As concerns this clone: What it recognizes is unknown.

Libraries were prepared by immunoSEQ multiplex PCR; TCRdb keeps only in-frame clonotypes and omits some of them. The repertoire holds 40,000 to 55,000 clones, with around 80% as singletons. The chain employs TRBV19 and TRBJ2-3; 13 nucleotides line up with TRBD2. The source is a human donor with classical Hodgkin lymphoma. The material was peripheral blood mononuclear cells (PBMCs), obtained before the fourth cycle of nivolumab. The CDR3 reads CASSFGLAGESTDTQYF. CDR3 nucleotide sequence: TGTGCCAGTAGTTTCGGACTAGCGGGAGAATCGACAGATACGCAGTATTTT.